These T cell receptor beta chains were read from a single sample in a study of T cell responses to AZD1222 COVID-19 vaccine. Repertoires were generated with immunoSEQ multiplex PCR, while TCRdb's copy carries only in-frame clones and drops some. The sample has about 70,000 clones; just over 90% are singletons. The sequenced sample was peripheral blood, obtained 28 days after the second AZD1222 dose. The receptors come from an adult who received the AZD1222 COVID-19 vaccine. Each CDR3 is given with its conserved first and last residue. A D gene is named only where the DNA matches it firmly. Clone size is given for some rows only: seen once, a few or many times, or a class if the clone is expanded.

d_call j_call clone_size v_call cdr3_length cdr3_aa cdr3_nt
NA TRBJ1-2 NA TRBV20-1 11 CSARLTRGYTF TGCAGTGCTAGACTAACCCGAGGCTACACCTTC
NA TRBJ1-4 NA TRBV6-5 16 CASSYSIGRVNEKLFF TGTGCCAGCAGTTACTCGATCGGACGGGTGAATGAAAAACTGTTTTTT
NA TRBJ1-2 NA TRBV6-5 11 CASAGYYGYTF TGTGCCAGCGCAGGGTACTATGGCTACACCTTC
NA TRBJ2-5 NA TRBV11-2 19 CASSLVGLVEDPNLETQYF TGTGCCAGCAGCTTAGTAGGCCTAGTCGAAGACCCCAACCTAGAGACCCAGTACTTC
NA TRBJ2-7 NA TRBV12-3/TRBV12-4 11 CASSHRAEQYF TGTGCCAGCAGCCACCGGGCCGAGCAGTACTTC
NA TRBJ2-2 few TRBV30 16 CAWSDLDLSNTGELFF TGTGCCTGGAGTGATTTAGATTTGTCGAACACCGGGGAGCTGTTTTTT
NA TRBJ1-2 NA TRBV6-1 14 CASSEEGMGYGYTF TGTGCCAGCAGTGAAGAGGGAATGGGCTATGGCTACACCTTC
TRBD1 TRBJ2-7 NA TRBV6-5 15 CASSPRGQGTREQYF TGTGCCAGCAGTCCACGGGGACAGGGGACTCGGGAGCAGTACTTC
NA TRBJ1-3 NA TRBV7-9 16 CASSPDTASSGNTIYF TGTGCCAGCAGCCCGGACACCGCTAGCTCTGGAAACACCATATATTTT
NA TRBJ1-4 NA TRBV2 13 CASSAEPTEGLFF TGTGCCAGCAGTGCGGAACCGACGGAAGGACTGTTTTTT
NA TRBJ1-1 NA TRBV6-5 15 CASSYSSRGNTEAFF TGTGCCAGCAGTTACTCGTCCAGGGGGAACACTGAAGCTTTCTTT
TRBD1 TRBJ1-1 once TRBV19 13 CASILRGNAEAFF TGTGCCAGTATACTCAGGGGGAACGCTGAAGCTTTCTTT
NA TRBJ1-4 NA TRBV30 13 CAWSVVHGEKLFF TGTGCCTGGAGCGTAGTACATGGCGAAAAACTGTTTTTT
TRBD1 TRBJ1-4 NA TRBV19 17 CASRNQMGQGAGEKLFF TGTGCCAGTAGAAATCAAATGGGTCAGGGGGCCGGAGAAAAACTGTTTTTT
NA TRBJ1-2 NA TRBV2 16 CASRAQELAQSFPMTF TGTGCCAGCAGAGCCCAGGAGCTTGCGCAGTCGTTTCCCATGACCTTC
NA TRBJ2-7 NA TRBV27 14 CASSYQAGFREQYF TGTGCCAGCAGTTATCAGGCGGGATTCAGGGAGCAGTACTTC
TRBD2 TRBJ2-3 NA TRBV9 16 CASSHSSGGVTDTQYF TGTGCCAGCAGCCATTCTAGCGGGGGAGTGACAGATACGCAGTATTTT
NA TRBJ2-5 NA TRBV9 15 CASSAVVGGQETQYF TGTGCCAGCAGCGCCGTTGTCGGTGGCCAAGAGACCCAGTACTTC
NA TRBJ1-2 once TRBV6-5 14 CASSRNDAGYGYTF TGTGCCAGCAGTCGTAACGACGCGGGTTATGGCTACACCTTC
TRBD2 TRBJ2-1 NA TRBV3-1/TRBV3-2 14 CASSHSGSGDEQFF TGTGCCAGCAGCCATAGCGGGAGCGGGGATGAGCAGTTCTTC
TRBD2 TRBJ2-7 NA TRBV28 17 CASSRTVGAGGHYEQYF TGTGCCAGCAGCCGAACCGTAGGTGCGGGGGGCCACTACGAGCAGTACTTC
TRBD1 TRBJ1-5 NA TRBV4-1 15 CASSQEGTGVQPQHF TGCGCCAGCAGCCAAGAGGGGACAGGGGTCCAGCCCCAGCATTTT
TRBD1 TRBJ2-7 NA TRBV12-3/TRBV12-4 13 CASSYDRAIEQYF TGTGCCAGCAGTTACGACAGGGCGATCGAGCAGTACTTC
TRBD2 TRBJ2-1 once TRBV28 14 CASSREGMGNEQFF TGTGCCAGCAGTAGGGAGGGTATGGGCAATGAGCAGTTCTTC
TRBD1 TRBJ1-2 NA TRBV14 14 CASSFGQGGYGYTF TGTGCCAGCAGCTTTGGACAGGGTGGGTACGGCTACACCTTC
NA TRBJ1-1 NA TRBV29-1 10 CSVQVPEAFF TGCAGCGTTCAGGTCCCTGAAGCTTTCTTT
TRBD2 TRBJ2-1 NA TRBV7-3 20 CASKDKLNSGRNSSYNEQFF TGTGCCAGCAAAGACAAACTCAATAGCGGGAGGAATAGCTCCTACAATGAGCAGTTCTTC
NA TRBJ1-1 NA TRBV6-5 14 CASSYGRMNTEAFF TGTGCCAGCAGTTACGGGCGGATGAACACTGAAGCTTTCTTT
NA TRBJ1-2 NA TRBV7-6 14 CASSPNGGHYGYTF TGTGCCAGCAGCCCAAACGGGGGTCACTATGGCTACACCTTC
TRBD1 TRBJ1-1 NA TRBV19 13 CASRQGGDTEAFF TGTGCCAGCCGACAGGGAGGGGACACTGAAGCTTTCTTT
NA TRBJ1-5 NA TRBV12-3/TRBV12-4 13 CASSLWGYQPQHF TGTGCCAGCAGTTTGTGGGGTTATCAGCCCCAGCATTTT
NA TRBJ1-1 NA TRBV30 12 CAWDRWTTEAFF TGTGCCTGGGACAGGTGGACCACTGAAGCTTTCTTT
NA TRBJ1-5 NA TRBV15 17 CATSREGSGVRDQPQHF TGTGCCACCAGCAGAGAAGGTTCGGGCGTCAGGGATCAGCCCCAGCATTTT
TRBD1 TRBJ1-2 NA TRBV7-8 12 CASSRDRGGYTF TGTGCCAGCAGCCGGGACAGGGGTGGCTACACCTTC
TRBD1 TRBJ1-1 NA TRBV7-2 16 CASSLGAGGMDTEAFF TGTGCCAGCAGCTTAGGCGCAGGGGGGATGGACACTGAAGCTTTCTTT
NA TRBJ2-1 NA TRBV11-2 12 CASRKWGNEQFF TGTGCCAGCAGAAAGTGGGGTAATGAGCAGTTCTTC
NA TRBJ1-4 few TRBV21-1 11 CATMRWLKLFF TGTGCCACCATGAGGTGGCTAAAACTGTTTTTT
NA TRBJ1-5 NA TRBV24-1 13 CATSGPHVEPQHF TGTGCCACCAGTGGCCCTCACGTGGAGCCCCAGCATTTT
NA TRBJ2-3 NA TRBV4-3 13 CASSHDRVNTQYF TGCGCCAGCAGCCACGATAGAGTTAATACGCAGTATTTT
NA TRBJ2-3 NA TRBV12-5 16 CASGSWGDPSTDTQYF TGTGCTAGTGGTTCCTGGGGGGACCCTAGCACAGATACGCAGTATTTT
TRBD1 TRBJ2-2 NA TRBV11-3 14 CASSGRQGISELFF TGTGCCAGCAGCGGTCGACAGGGGATTTCGGAGCTGTTTTTT
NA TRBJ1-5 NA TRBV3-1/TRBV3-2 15 CASSQTWGSNQPQHF TGTGCCAGCAGCCAAACCTGGGGGAGCAATCAGCCCCAGCATTTT
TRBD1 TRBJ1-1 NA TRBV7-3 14 CASSRGQGNTEAFF TGTGCCAGCAGCAGAGGACAGGGGAACACTGAAGCTTTCTTT
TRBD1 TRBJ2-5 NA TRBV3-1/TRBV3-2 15 CASSPSAGGWETQYF TGTGCCAGCAGCCCTTCTGCAGGGGGCTGGGAGACCCAGTACTTC
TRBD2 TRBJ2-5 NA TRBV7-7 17 CASSLGLAEEGPETQYF TGTGCCAGCAGCTTAGGACTAGCGGAGGAGGGGCCAGAGACCCAGTACTTC
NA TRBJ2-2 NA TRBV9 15 CASSPRLEQGGELFF TGTGCCAGCAGCCCTAGACTAGAACAAGGCGGGGAGCTGTTTTTT